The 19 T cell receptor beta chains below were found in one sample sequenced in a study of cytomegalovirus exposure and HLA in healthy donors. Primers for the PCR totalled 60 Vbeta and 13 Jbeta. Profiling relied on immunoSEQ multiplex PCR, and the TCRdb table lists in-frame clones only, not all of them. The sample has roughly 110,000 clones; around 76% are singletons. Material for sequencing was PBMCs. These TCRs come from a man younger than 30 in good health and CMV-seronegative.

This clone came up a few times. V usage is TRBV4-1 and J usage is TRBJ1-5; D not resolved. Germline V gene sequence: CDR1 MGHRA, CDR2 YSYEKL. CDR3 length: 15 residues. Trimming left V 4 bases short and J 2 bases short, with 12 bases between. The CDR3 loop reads CASSLPREGNQPQHF. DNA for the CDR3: TGCGCCAGCAGCCTACCGCGGGAAGGCAATCAGCCCCAGCATTTT.

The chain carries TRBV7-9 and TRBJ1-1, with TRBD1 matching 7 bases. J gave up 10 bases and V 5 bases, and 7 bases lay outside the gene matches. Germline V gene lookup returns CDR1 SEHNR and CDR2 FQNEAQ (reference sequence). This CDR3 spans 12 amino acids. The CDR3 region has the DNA TGTGCCAGCAGCCGCGCCCAGGGGGTAGCTTTCTTT. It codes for CASSRAQGVAFF.

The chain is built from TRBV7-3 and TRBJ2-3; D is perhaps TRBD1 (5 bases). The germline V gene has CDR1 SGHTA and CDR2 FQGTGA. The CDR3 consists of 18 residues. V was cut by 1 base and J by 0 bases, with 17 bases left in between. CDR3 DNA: TGTGCCAGCAGCTTAATGGGAACAGGAGCCACTAGCACAGATACGCAGTATTTT. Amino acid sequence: CASSLMGTGATSTDTQYF.

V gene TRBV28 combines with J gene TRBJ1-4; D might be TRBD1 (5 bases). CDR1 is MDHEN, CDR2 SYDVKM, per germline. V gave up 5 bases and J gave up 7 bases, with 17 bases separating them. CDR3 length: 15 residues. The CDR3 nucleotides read TGTGCCAGCAGTACCCGGGGGATTTCACGTGAAAAACTGTTTTTT. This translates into CASSTRGISREKLFF.

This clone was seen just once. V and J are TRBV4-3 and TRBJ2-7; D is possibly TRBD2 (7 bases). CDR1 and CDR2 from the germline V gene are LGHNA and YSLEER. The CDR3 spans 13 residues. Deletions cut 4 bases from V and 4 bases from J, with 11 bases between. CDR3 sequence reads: CASSLEGGYEQYF. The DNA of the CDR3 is TGCGCCAGCAGCCTAGAGGGGGGGTACGAGCAGTACTTC.

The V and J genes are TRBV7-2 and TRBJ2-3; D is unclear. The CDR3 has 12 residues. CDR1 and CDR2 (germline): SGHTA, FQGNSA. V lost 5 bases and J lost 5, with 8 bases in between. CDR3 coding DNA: TGTGCCAGCAGCACTCCTTTAGATACGCAGTATTTT. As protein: CASSTPLDTQYF.

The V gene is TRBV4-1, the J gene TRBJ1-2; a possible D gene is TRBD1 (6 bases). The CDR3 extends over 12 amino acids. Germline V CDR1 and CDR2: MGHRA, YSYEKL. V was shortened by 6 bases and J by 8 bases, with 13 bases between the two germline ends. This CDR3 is CASRNRAEGYTF. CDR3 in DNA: TGCGCCAGCAGAAACAGGGCGGAGGGCTACACCTTC.

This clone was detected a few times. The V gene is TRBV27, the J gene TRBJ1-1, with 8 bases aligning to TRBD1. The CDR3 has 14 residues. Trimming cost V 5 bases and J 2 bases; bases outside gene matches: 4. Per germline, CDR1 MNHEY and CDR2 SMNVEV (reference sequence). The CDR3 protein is CASSRTGTNTEAFF. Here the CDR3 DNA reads TGTGCCAGCAGTCGGACAGGGACTAACACTGAAGCTTTCTTT.

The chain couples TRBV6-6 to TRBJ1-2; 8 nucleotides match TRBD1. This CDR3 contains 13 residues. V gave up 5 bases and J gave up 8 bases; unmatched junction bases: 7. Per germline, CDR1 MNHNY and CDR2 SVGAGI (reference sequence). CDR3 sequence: CASSLDRVGGYTF. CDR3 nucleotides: TGTGCCAGCAGTCTGGACAGGGTTGGAGGCTACACCTTC.

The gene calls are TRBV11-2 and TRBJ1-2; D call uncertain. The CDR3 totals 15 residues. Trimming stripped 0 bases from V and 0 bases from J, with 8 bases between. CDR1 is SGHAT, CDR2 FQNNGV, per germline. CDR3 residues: CASSLDRGANYGYTF. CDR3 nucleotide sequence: TGTGCCAGCAGCTTAGACCGGGGAGCTAACTATGGCTACACCTTC.

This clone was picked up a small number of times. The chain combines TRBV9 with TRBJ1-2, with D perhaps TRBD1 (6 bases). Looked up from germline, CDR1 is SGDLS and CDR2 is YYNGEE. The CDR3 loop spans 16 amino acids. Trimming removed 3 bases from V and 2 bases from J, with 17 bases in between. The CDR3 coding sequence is TGTGCCAGCAGCGCAACCATCCAGGGGTTAAACTATGGCTACACCTTC. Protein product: CASSATIQGLNYGYTF. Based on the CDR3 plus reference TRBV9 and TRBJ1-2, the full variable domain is DSGVTQTPKHLITATGQRVTLRCSPRSGDLSVYWYQQSLDQGLQFLIQYYNGEERAKGNILERFSAQQFPDLHSELNLSSLELGDSALYFCASSATIQGLNYGYTFGSGTRLTVV.

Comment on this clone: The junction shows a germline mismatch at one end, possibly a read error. The CDR3 region is CASSAGTVNEQFF. The DNA for the CDR3 is TGTGCTAGCAGCGCGGGGACAGTGAATGAGCAGTTCTTC. The chain employs TRBV7-7 and TRBJ2-1; possible D gene TRBD1, 7 bases. The germline gives CDR1 SSHAT, CDR2 FNYEAQ (reference sequence). The CDR3 is 13 amino acids.

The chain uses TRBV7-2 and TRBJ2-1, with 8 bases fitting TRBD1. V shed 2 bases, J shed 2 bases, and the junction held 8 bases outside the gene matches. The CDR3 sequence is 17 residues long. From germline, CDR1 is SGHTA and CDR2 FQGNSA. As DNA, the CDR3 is TGTGCCAGCAGCTTACCCCCCGGGACAGGCACCTACAATGAGCAGTTCTTC. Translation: CASSLPPGTGTYNEQFF.

The CDR3 loop reads CASSPTGVNQPQHF. The DNA for the CDR3 is TGTGCCAGCTCTCCAACAGGGGTTAATCAGCCCCAGCATTTT. The chain employs TRBV18 and TRBJ1-5; 7 nucleotides line up with TRBD1. V gave up 6 bases and J gave up 4 bases; unmatched junction bases: 6. The CDR3 is 14 amino acids. Per the germline V gene, CDR1 is KGHSH and CDR2 is LQKENI.

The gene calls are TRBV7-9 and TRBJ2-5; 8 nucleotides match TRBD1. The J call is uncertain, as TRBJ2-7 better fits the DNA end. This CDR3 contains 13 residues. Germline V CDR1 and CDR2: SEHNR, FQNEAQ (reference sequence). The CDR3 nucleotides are TGTGCCAGCAGCACGGACAGGGTCCACGAGCAGTACTTC. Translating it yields CASSTDRVHEQYF.

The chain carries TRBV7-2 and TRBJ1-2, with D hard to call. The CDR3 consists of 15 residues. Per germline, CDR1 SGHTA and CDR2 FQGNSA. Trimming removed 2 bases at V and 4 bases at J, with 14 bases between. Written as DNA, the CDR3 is TGTGCCAGCAGCTTATATCGTCAAGCCGTCTATGGCTACACCTTC. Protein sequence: CASSLYRQAVYGYTF. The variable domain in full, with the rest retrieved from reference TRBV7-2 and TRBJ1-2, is GAGVSQSPSNKVTEKGKDVELRCDPISGHTALYWYRQSLGQGLEFLIYFQGNSAPDKSGLPSDRFSAERTGGSVSTLTIQRTQQEDSAVYLCASSLYRQAVYGYTFGSGTRLTVV.

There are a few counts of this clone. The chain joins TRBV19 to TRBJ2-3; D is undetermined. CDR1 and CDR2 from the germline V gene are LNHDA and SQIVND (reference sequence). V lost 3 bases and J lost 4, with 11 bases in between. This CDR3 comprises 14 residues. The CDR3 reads CASSILLNADTQYF. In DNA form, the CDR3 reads TGTGCCAGTAGTATCCTCCTAAACGCAGATACGCAGTATTTT.

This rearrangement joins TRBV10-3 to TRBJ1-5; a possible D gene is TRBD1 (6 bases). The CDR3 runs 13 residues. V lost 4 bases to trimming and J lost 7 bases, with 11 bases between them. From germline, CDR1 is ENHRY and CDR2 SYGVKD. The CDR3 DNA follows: TGTGCCATCAGTGCAGGGGTTGAACAGCCCCAGCATTTT. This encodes CAISAGVEQPQHF.

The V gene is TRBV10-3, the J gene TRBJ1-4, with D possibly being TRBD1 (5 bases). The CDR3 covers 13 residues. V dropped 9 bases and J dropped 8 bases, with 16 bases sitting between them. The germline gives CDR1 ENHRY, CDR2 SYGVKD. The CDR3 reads CAIKDKGGEKLFF. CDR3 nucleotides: TGTGCCATAAAGGACAAGGGCGGAGAAAAACTGTTTTTT.